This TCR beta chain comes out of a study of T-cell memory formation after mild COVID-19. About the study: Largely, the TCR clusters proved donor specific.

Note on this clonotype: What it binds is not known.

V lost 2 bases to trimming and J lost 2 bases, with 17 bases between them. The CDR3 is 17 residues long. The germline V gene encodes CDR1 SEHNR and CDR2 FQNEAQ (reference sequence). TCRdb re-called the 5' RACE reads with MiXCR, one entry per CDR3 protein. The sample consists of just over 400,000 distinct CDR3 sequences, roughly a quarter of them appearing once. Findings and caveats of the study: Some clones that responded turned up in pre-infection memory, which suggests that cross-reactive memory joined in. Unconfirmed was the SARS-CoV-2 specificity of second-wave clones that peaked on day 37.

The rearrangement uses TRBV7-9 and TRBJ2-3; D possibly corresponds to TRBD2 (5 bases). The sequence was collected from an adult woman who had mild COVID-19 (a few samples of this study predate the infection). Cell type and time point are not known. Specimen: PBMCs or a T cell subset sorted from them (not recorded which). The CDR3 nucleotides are TGTGCCAGCAGCTTAAGTCCGGGGATCGCCCCCACAGATACGCAGTATTTT. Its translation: CASSLSPGIAPTDTQYF.